The source of this T cell receptor beta chain is a study of blood T cell repertoires in COVID-19. Across the study: The analysed material was cDNA or gDNA that came from T cells, B-cell-depleted T cells, or PBMCs.

The germline CDR1 and CDR2 sequences are SGHNT and YENEEA. This CDR3 contains 14 residues. Trimming cost V 5 bases and J 5 bases; bases outside gene matches: 7. The table came from immunoSEQ multiplex PCR; TCRdb's copy has only in-frame clones and leaves some out. The sample holds about 280,000 clones, about 90% seen once. This TCR derives from a woman between 50 and 59 years old who had recovered from COVID-19. The rearrangement uses TRBV11-3 and TRBJ2-7; TRBD1 matches 9 bases. The specimen sequenced was peripheral blood. CDR3 bases: TGTGCCAGCAGCACGGGGGGACAGGGCCACGAGCAGTACTTC. Amino acids: CASSTGGQGHEQYF.